This passage covers 2 T cell receptor beta chains from one sample sequenced in a study of OX40 agonist ivuxolimab in advanced cancers. The method was the immunoSEQ multiplex PCR assay. TCRdb re-hosts the immuneACCESS table, in-frame sequences only. Its copies lack some clones; in the studies checked, an unresolved V gene accounts for under half of them, and the cause for the rest is not known. The sample table contains 60,000 or so clones; only one count was recorded for roughly 80% of them. The top ten constitute 3% to 4% of the sample. The sample was CD4+ or CD8+ T cells sorted from blood, taken in a trial of the OX40 agonist ivuxolimab. The receptor set was obtained from an adult with an advanced solid tumor such as melanoma, head and neck, liver or kidney cancer.

The rearrangement links TRBV28 to TRBJ2-2, with TRBD1 identical over 7 bases. The V gene end was trimmed by 5 bases and the J gene end by 2 bases; junction bases not matched to a gene: 5. Germline V CDR1 and CDR2: MDHEN, SYDVKM. The CDR3 spans 15 residues. CDR3 bases: TGTGCCAGCAGTCTCGGACAGGACAACACCGGGGAGCTGTTTTTT. This gives the protein CASSLGQDNTGELFF.

The genes are TRBV5-1 and TRBJ2-5; a possible D gene is TRBD1 (5 bases). The CDR3 has 13 amino acids. V was cut by 4 bases and J by 5 bases, with 12 bases left in between. CDR1 is SGHRS and CDR2 is YFSETQ in the germline V gene. CDR3 in amino acids: CASSTGLKETQYF. The CDR3 coding sequence is TGCGCCAGCAGCACAGGTCTAAAGGAGACCCAGTACTTC.